The source of this T cell receptor beta chain is a study of OX40 agonist ivuxolimab in advanced cancers. Libraries were prepared by immunoSEQ multiplex PCR; TCRdb keeps only in-frame clonotypes and omits some of them. The data show fewer than 80,000 clones, with 87% seen just once and around 2% held by the top ten. Trimming took 2 bases from V and 6 from J; bases not matched to a gene: 2. This CDR3 comprises 15 residues. Germline lookup yields CDR1 ENHRY and CDR2 SYGVKD. The sequence was obtained from an adult with an advanced solid tumor such as melanoma, head and neck, liver or kidney cancer. The chain links TRBV10-3 to TRBJ2-2, with 11 bases fitting TRBD2. The sequencing used CD4+ or CD8+ T cells sorted from blood, collected in a trial of the OX40 agonist ivuxolimab. The CDR3 reads CAISENSGRAGELFF. The CDR3 nucleotides read TGTGCCATCAGTGAGAATAGCGGGAGGGCCGGGGAGCTGTTTTTT.